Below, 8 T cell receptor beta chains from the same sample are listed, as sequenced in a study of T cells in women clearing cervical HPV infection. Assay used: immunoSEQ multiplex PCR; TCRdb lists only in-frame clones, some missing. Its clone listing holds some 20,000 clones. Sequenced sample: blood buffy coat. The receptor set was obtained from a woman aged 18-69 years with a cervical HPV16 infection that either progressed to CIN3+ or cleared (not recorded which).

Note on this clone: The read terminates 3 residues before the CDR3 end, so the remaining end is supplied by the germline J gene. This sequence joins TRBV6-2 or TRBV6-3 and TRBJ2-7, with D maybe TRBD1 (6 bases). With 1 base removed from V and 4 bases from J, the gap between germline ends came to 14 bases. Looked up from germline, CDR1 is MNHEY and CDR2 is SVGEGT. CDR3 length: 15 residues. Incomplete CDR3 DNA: TGTGCCAGCAGTTACTACAGGGCAGAATCGTACGAG. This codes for CASSYYRAESYE. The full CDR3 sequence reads CASSYYRAESYEQYF.

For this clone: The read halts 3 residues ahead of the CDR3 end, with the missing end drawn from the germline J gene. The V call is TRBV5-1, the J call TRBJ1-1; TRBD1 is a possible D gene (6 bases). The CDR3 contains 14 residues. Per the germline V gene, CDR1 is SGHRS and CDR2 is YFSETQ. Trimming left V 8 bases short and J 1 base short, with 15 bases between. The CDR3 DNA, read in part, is TGCGCCAGTACACTCGTAGGGGGGAACACTGAA. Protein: CASTLVGGNTE. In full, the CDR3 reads CASTLVGGNTEAFF. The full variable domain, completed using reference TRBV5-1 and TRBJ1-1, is KAGVTQTPRYLIKTRGQQVTLSCSPISGHRSVSWYQQTPGQGLQFLFEYFSETQRNKGNFPGRFSGRQFSNSRSEMNVSTLELGDSALYLCASTLVGGNTEAFFGQGTRLTVV.

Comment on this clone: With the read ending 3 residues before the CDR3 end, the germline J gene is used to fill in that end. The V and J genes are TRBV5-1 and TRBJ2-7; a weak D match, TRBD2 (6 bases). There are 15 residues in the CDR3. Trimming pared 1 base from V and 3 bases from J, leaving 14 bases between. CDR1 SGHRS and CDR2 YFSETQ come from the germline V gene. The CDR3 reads CASSLFLGTDYEQYF. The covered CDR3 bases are TGCGCCAGCAGCTTGTTTCTCGGGACTGACTACGAG.

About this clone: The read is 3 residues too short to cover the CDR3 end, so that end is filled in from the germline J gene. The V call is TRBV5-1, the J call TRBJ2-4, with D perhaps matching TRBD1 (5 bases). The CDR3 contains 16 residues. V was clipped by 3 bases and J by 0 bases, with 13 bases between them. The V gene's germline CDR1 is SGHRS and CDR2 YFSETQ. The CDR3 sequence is CASSWGSGLAKNIQYF. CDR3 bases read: TGCGCCAGCAGCTGGGGCTCCGGGTTAGCCAAAAACATT. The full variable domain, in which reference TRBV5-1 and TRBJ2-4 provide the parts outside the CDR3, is KAGVTQTPRYLIKTRGQQVTLSCSPISGHRSVSWYQQTPGQGLQFLFEYFSETQRNKGNFPGRFSGRQFSNSRSEMNVSTLELGDSALYLCASSWGSGLAKNIQYFGAGTRLSVL.

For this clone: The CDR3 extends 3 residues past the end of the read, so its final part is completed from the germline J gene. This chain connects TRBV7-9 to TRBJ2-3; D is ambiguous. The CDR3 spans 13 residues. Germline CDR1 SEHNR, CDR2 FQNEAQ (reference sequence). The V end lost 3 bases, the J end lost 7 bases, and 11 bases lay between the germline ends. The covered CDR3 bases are TGTGCCAGCAGCTTGGTACTCGCCAATACG. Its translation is CASSLVLANT. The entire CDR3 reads CASSLVLANTQYF. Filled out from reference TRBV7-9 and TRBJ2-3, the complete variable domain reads DTGVSQNPRHKITKRGQNVTFRCDPISEHNRLYWYRQTLGQGPEFLTYFQNEAQLEKSRLLSDRFSAERPKGSFSTLEIQRTEQGDSAMYLCASSLVLANTQYFGPGTRLTVL.

The CDR3 is CASSLVGTSGIIYF. Partial CDR3 DNA: TGTGCCAGCAGCTTAGTGGGGACTAGCGGGATT. The rearrangement uses TRBV7-2 and TRBJ1-3; D possibly corresponds to TRBD1 (5 bases). The read is 3 residues too short to cover the CDR3 end, so that end is filled in from the germline J gene. CDR1 and CDR2 from the germline V gene are SGHTA and FQGNSA. This CDR3 contains 14 residues.

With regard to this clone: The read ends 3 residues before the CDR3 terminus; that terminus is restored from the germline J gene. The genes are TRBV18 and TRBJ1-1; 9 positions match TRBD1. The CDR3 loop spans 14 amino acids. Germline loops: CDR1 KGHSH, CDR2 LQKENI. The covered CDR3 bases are TGTGCCAGCTCACCAGAGGGACAGGGTGCCCAA. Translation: CASSPEGQGAQ. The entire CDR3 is CASSPEGQGAQAFF.

CDR3 protein: CASSLAQQGAGSEQYF. The CDR3 bases that were read are TGCGCCAGCAGCTTGGCCCAACAGGGGGCGGGGAGCGAG. This chain uses TRBV5-1 with TRBJ2-7; 9 nucleotides agree with TRBD1. Read data end 3 residues before the CDR3 end; the end is taken from the germline J gene. CDR3 size: 16 residues. The junction had 10 bases not matched to a gene; V was cut back by 0 bases and J by 6 bases. The V gene's germline CDR1 is SGHRS and CDR2 YFSETQ.